The sequence of this T cell receptor beta chain was determined in a study of cytomegalovirus exposure and HLA in healthy donors. Study-level information: Earlier sequencing of about 179 million T cells yielded nearly 120 million unique TCR beta sequences.

V lost 2 bases and J 0 bases, leaving 10 bases between the germline ends. Germline V gene sequence: CDR1 MDHEN, CDR2 SYDVKM. The CDR3 covers 15 residues. This PCR relied on a set of 60 Vbeta primers and 13 Jbeta primers. The method was immunoSEQ multiplex PCR; TCRdb's version includes in-frame clones alone and lacks a portion of them. The table records 150,000 to 200,000 clones, about 88% of them present only once. The sample comprised PBMCs. The rearrangement uses TRBV28 and TRBJ2-5, with D tentatively TRBD2 (6 bases). The TCR was taken from a young woman in good health and CMV-seronegative. CDR3 nucleotides: TGTGCCAGCAGTTTAGCGGGGCCCTACCAAGAGACCCAGTACTTC. It translates to CASSLAGPYQETQYF. Using reference TRBV28 and TRBJ2-5 for the parts outside the CDR3, the full variable domain is DVKVTQSSRYLVKRTGEKVFLECVQDMDHENMFWYRQDPGLGLRLIYFSYDVKMKEKGDIPEGYSVSREKKERFSLILESASTNQTSMYLCASSLAGPYQETQYFGPGTRLLVL.